The entry below gives a single T cell receptor beta chain sequence along with its context. Other DNA sequences in the same sample also yield this CDR3. The J segment lost 5 bases and the V segment lost 3 bases, leaving 6 bases of the junction unmatched. From germline, CDR1 is LNHDA and CDR2 SQIVND (reference sequence). The CDR3 contains 14 residues. This record belongs to a study of shared clonotypes between healthy human individuals. The method was immunoSEQ multiplex PCR; TCRdb's version includes in-frame clones alone and lacks a portion of them. The data contain a few million clones, over 85% of them seen just once; the ten biggest clones take up 0.35% to 0.45%.

This sequence was found in a man in his late teens or twenties in good health. Some clones in this sample may be carry-over from other donors' samples. The chain links TRBV19 to TRBJ2-5, with TRBD2 identical over 7 bases. The sequencing input was naive CD4+ T cells from PBMCs. The sample's subset: CD45RA+ positively selected. The CDR3 DNA follows: TGTGCCAGTAGTATTGGCGGGAGAGGGGAGACCCAGTACTTC. Its protein is CASSIGGRGETQYF.